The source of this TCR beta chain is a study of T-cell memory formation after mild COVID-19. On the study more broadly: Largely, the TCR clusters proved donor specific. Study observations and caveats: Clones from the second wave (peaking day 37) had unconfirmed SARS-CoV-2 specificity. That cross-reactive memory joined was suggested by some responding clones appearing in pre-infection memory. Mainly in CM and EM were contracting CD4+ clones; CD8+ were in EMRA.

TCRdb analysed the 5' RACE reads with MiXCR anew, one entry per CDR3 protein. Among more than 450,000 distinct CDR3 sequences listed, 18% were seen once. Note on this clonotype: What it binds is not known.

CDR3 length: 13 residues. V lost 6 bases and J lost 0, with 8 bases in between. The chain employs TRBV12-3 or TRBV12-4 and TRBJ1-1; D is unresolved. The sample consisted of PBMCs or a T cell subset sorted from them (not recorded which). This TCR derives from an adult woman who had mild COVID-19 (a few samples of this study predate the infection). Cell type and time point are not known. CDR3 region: CASRKKMNTEAFF. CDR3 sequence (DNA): TGTGCCAGCAGGAAAAAAATGAACACTGAAGCTTTCTTT.